Given below is one T cell receptor (beta chain) in context. Its matching antigen is unknown. In the PCR, 60 Vbeta and 13 Jbeta primers were used. Clones were read by immunoSEQ multiplex PCR, and TCRdb kept only the in-frame ones, dropping some. The sample carries 100,000 to 140,000 clones, more than 70% recorded once. The data were obtained in a study of cytomegalovirus exposure and HLA in healthy donors. Study in general: An early release of data contained 75 million to 100 million unique TCRs, which came from HLA-typed donors.

Overall study results and limits: In a later analysis, the majority of CMV-associated beta chains seemingly showed HLA restriction. In a later analysis, a missense DCLRE1C variant was linked to TCR beta V- and J-gene trimming.

Though probably carrying unrecorded immune exposures, donors were nominally healthy at sampling. Input material: PBMCs. This receptor was obtained from a man aged 18-30 years in good health and CMV-seronegative.

The CDR3: CASSTGLRNTGELFF. The CDR3, as DNA: TGTGCCAGCAGCACAGGGTTAAGAAACACCGGGGAGCTGTTTTTT. The genes are TRBV9 and TRBJ2-2, with a tentative D call TRBD1 (6 bases). Germline CDR1 is SGDLS and CDR2 is YYNGEE. CDR3 length: 15 amino acids. The V and J ends lost 4 bases and 2 bases respectively, with 12 bases between them.